Listed below are T cell receptor beta chains from one sample, sequenced in a study of blood T cell repertoires in COVID-19. TCRdb's table, derived via immunoSEQ multiplex PCR, lists solely in-frame clones and lacks some. The sample holds about 250,000 clones, around 84% seen once. Sequenced material: peripheral blood. The receptor set was obtained from a woman in her 40s who had recovered from COVID-19. Both conserved end residues are part of each CDR3. The order of the fields is J gene, V gene, clone size, D gene, CDR3 DNA, CDR3 protein. D genes are given only for firm matches. Clone size is stated in some rows and not others, as once, few, many or a class when expanded.

j_call: TRBJ1-5; v_call: TRBV28; clone_size: .; d_call: .; cdr3_nt: TGTGCCAGCAGTTCCCCGATAGGAACAGGAAGAAATCAGCCCCAGCATTTT; cdr3_aa: CASSSPIGTGRNQPQHF
j_call: TRBJ1-4; v_call: TRBV5-4; clone_size: .; d_call: .; cdr3_nt: TGTGCCAGCAGCTTGGGACGGAGAAATGAAAAACTGTTTTTT; cdr3_aa: CASSLGRRNEKLFF
j_call: TRBJ2-7; v_call: TRBV18; clone_size: .; d_call: TRBD1; cdr3_nt: TGTGCCAGCTCAACCTTACAGGGGCAAAGCTACGAGCAGTACTTC; cdr3_aa: CASSTLQGQSYEQYF
j_call: TRBJ1-4; v_call: TRBV7-9; clone_size: .; d_call: TRBD1; cdr3_nt: TGTGCCAGCAGCGAATGGAGGGGGCGGAAGGAAAAACTGTTTTTT; cdr3_aa: CASSEWRGRKEKLFF
j_call: TRBJ1-5; v_call: TRBV7-9; clone_size: few; d_call: .; cdr3_nt: TGTGCCAGCAGCTTAGGAGGCAGCTATAGCAATCAGCCCCAGCATTTT; cdr3_aa: CASSLGGSYSNQPQHF
j_call: TRBJ2-7; v_call: TRBV12-3/TRBV12-4; clone_size: .; d_call: .; cdr3_nt: TGTGCCAGCAGTTTTAACACAGCCTACGAGCAGTACTTC; cdr3_aa: CASSFNTAYEQYF
j_call: TRBJ2-1; v_call: TRBV6-2/TRBV6-3; clone_size: .; d_call: TRBD2; cdr3_nt: TGTGCCAGCAGCCAAACTAGCGGGGCCCCCAATGAGCAGTTCTTC; cdr3_aa: CASSQTSGAPNEQFF
j_call: TRBJ2-2; v_call: TRBV24-1; clone_size: .; d_call: .; cdr3_nt: TGTGCCACCAGTGATTTGACAGCCCCGAACACCGGGGAGCTGTTTTTT; cdr3_aa: CATSDLTAPNTGELFF
j_call: TRBJ2-3; v_call: TRBV15; clone_size: .; d_call: TRBD1; cdr3_nt: TGTGCCACCAGCAGCAAACAACAGGGGGCTTCGCAGTATTTT; cdr3_aa: CATSSKQQGASQYF
j_call: TRBJ1-5; v_call: TRBV7-8; clone_size: .; d_call: TRBD1; cdr3_nt: TGTGCCAGCAGCTTGGACAGGGGACAGCCCCAGCATTTT; cdr3_aa: CASSLDRGQPQHF
j_call: TRBJ2-2; v_call: TRBV28; clone_size: .; d_call: .; cdr3_nt: TGTGCCAGCAGTTTATGGGGCGCGGGAACTCCCGGGGAGCTGTTTTTT; cdr3_aa: CASSLWGAGTPGELFF
j_call: TRBJ2-3; v_call: TRBV27; clone_size: once; d_call: TRBD2; cdr3_nt: TGTGCCAGCAAACTAGCGGGGGCCCTAAGCACAGATACGCAGTATTTT; cdr3_aa: CASKLAGALSTDTQYF
j_call: TRBJ1-1; v_call: TRBV11-2; clone_size: .; d_call: .; cdr3_nt: TGTGCCAGCAGCCCCCAGGGCGTGAACACTGAAGCTTTCTTT; cdr3_aa: CASSPQGVNTEAFF
j_call: TRBJ2-6; v_call: TRBV2; clone_size: .; d_call: .; cdr3_nt: TGTGCCAGCAGTGAACTCCATGGAGGGGTAGGTGGGGCCAACGTCCTGACTTTC; cdr3_aa: CASSELHGGVGGANVLTF
j_call: TRBJ1-6; v_call: TRBV27; clone_size: few; d_call: TRBD1; cdr3_nt: TGTGCCAGCAGTCCTCGGGACAGGGGAGGATCACCCCTCCACTTT; cdr3_aa: CASSPRDRGGSPLHF
j_call: TRBJ1-2; v_call: TRBV19; clone_size: .; d_call: .; cdr3_nt: TGTGCCAGTACCGACCGGAGTGGCTACACCTTC; cdr3_aa: CASTDRSGYTF
j_call: TRBJ2-7; v_call: TRBV3-1/TRBV3-2; clone_size: .; d_call: TRBD2; cdr3_nt: TGTGCCAGCAGCCAGCCGGGACTAGCGGGGGGCGAGCAGTACTTC; cdr3_aa: CASSQPGLAGGEQYF
j_call: TRBJ2-7; v_call: TRBV15; clone_size: once; d_call: .; cdr3_nt: TGTGCCACCAGCTGGGACACGAGGGAGCAGTACTTC; cdr3_aa: CATSWDTREQYF
j_call: TRBJ1-5; v_call: TRBV6-5; clone_size: .; d_call: .; cdr3_nt: TGTGCCAGCACTCGCTCCGACTTTAAGCCCCAGCATTTT; cdr3_aa: CASTRSDFKPQHF
j_call: TRBJ2-7; v_call: TRBV10-3; clone_size: .; d_call: TRBD1; cdr3_nt: TGTGCCATCAGGGGACAGGCCTACGAGCAGTACTTC; cdr3_aa: CAIRGQAYEQYF
j_call: TRBJ1-4; v_call: TRBV2; clone_size: .; d_call: .; cdr3_nt: TGTGCCAGCAGTAAACAGGGAATTAATGAAAAACTGTTTTTT; cdr3_aa: CASSKQGINEKLFF
j_call: TRBJ2-1; v_call: TRBV27; clone_size: .; d_call: TRBD1; cdr3_nt: TGTGCCAGCAGTCCCCTGAACAGGGGGCAATATAGTGAGCAGTTCTTC; cdr3_aa: CASSPLNRGQYSEQFF
j_call: TRBJ2-1; v_call: TRBV24-1; clone_size: .; d_call: TRBD1; cdr3_nt: TGTGCCACTCAGGGACAGAACAATGAGCAGTTCTTC; cdr3_aa: CATQGQNNEQFF
j_call: TRBJ2-7; v_call: TRBV7-9; clone_size: .; d_call: .; cdr3_nt: TGTGCCAGCAGCCCTAGTGGGGGGTCCTACGAGCAGTACTTC; cdr3_aa: CASSPSGGSYEQYF
j_call: TRBJ2-5; v_call: TRBV7-9; clone_size: .; d_call: .; cdr3_nt: TGTGCCAGCAGCTTAGTCCCAGTGTACCAAGAGACCCAGTACTTC; cdr3_aa: CASSLVPVYQETQYF
j_call: TRBJ1-2; v_call: TRBV9; clone_size: .; d_call: TRBD1; cdr3_nt: TGTGCCAGCAGCGTAGTGGACAGGCCCGCCGGTGGCTACACCTTC; cdr3_aa: CASSVVDRPAGGYTF
j_call: TRBJ1-4; v_call: TRBV2; clone_size: .; d_call: TRBD1; cdr3_nt: TGTGCCAGCAGTTTACAACAGGGGAGAAATGAAAAACTGTTTTTT; cdr3_aa: CASSLQQGRNEKLFF
j_call: TRBJ1-5; v_call: TRBV9; clone_size: .; d_call: TRBD1; cdr3_nt: TGTGCCAGCAGGGCATCGAGTGGGGACAGGGGGCCAAATAGCAATCAGCCCCAGCATTTT; cdr3_aa: CASRASSGDRGPNSNQPQHF
j_call: TRBJ1-4; v_call: TRBV28; clone_size: once; d_call: TRBD1; cdr3_nt: TGTGCCAGCAGCTCCGGGACAGGGCATGAAAAACTGTTTTTT; cdr3_aa: CASSSGTGHEKLFF
j_call: TRBJ2-7; v_call: TRBV5-1; clone_size: .; d_call: .; cdr3_nt: TGCGCCAGCAGCTTGGCACAGGGCCAACCCTACGAGCAGTACTTC; cdr3_aa: CASSLAQGQPYEQYF
j_call: TRBJ1-2; v_call: TRBV13; clone_size: once; d_call: .; cdr3_nt: TGTGCCAGCAGCTTAACCCTCCCAATCGACAGCCATTATGGCTACACCTTC; cdr3_aa: CASSLTLPIDSHYGYTF